The clone carrying this TCR beta chain was counted ten times or more. The data were obtained in a study of human T cells and chemical hapten exposure. Per the study methods: A per-sample median of approximately 100,000 TCRs was observed, with a range of about 20,000 to 750,000. TCRdb re-called the RACE reads through MiXCR, storing one row per CDR3 protein. The V and J calls follow TCRdb's processing rather than the paper's. This sample carries 95,000 to 150,000 distinct CDR3 sequences, around 11% of them seen once, and the ten largest clones take around 2.4%. Stated time point: patch test 3, about 24 weeks after DPC sensitization. The sample's treatment: therapeutic diphenylcyclopropenone sensitization with weekly scalp DPC. Per the germline V gene, CDR1 is DFQATT and CDR2 is SNEGSKA (reference sequence). CDR3 length equals 13 residues. V shed 1 base and J shed 3 bases, with 7 bases lying between them.

The material was whole blood, obtained in connection with sensitization to the hapten diphenylcyclopropenone (DPC). The receptor was isolated from a woman aged 45-59 years with alopecia areata. Some clones in this sample may be carry-over from other donors' samples. The chain is built from TRBV20-1 and TRBJ2-1; D possibly corresponds to TRBD2 (6 bases). CDR3 DNA: TGCAGTGCTAGAGCGGGACTCTACAATGAGCAGTTCTTC. This sequence encodes CSARAGLYNEQFF.